The clone carrying this T cell receptor beta chain was seen more than once but under ten times. Its target is unknown. This sample was included in a study of identical twins. Notes on the study in general: There were fewer insertions in abundant cord blood beta clonotypes, but memory repertoires showed no such pattern.

TCRdb reanalysed the 5' RACE reads using MiXCR and keeps one entry per CDR3 protein. The repertoire has approximately 700,000 distinct CDR3 sequences, 15% to 20% of them found once; the top ten carry approximately 14%. The CDR3 length is 13 residues. With 7 bases clipped from V and 1 base from J, the junction kept 6 bases outside the gene matches. Germline assignment: CDR1 SQVTM and CDR2 ANQGSEA. The data also belong to a second study, concerning T cells expressing NK-cell markers. This second report adds: Beta-chain profiling covered CD3+CD56+NKG2C+, CD3+CD56+NKG2C- and CD3+CD56-NKG2C+ sorted subsets. Dominant NKG2C+ clonotype frequencies of 1.0-7.0% of CD8+ T cells were measured in six or seven donors.

This receptor was obtained from a woman younger than 30 in good health. Sequencing was performed on PBMCs. This rearrangement joins TRBV29-1 to TRBJ1-1; 7 bases line up with TRBD1. The CDR3 protein is CSETGPANTEAFF. The CDR3 region has the DNA TGCAGCGAGACAGGGCCGGCGAACACTGAAGCTTTCTTT.